The present T cell receptor (beta chain) was sequenced within a study of early T cells in non-severe SARS-CoV-2 infection. This CDR3 has 12 amino acids. Looked up from germline, CDR1 is WSHSY and CDR2 is SAAADI. With 2 bases removed from V and 9 bases from J, the gap between germline ends came to 8 bases. This clonotype has only a few counts. Separate cDNA molecules each had unique molecular identifiers attached to them. MiXCR, run by TCRdb on the 5' RACE reads, gives a single entry per CDR3 protein. The table has some 57,000 distinct CDR3 sequences, roughly 10% seen once. The specimen sequenced was whole blood. This clonotype was obtained from an adult who was a healthcare worker with PCR-confirmed SARS-CoV-2 infection or an uninfected control (not recorded which). The rearrangement uses TRBV10-2 and TRBJ2-1, with D unclear. The CDR3 here is CASSEVVTEQFF. Here the CDR3 DNA reads TGCGCCAGCAGTGAGGTTGTCACTGAGCAGTTCTTC.